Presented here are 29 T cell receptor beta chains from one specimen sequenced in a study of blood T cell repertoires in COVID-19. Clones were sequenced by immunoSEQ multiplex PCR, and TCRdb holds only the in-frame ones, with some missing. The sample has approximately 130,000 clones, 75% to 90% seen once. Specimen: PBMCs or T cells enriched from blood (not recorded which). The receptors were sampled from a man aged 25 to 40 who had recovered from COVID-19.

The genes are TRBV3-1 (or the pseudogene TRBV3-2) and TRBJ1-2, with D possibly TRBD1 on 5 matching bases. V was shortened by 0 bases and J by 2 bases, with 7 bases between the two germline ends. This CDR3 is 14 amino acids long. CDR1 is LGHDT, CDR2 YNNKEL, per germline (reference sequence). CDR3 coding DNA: TGTGCCAGCAGCCAAGATAACAGGAACTATGGCTACACCTTC. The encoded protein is CASSQDNRNYGYTF.

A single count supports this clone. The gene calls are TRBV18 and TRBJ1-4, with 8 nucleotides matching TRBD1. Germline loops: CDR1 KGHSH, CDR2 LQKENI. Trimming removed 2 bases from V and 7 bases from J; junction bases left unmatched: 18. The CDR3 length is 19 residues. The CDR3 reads CASSPATGQGAPGIEKLFF. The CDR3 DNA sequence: TGTGCCAGCTCACCAGCGACAGGGCAGGGGGCGCCGGGGATTGAAAAACTGTTTTTT. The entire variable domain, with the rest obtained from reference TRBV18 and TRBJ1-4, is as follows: NAGVMQNPRHLVRRRGQEARLRCSPMKGHSHVYWYRQLPEEGLKFMVYLQKENIIDESGMPKERFSAEFPKEGPSILRIQQVVRGDSAAYFCASSPATGQGAPGIEKLFFGSGTQLSVL.

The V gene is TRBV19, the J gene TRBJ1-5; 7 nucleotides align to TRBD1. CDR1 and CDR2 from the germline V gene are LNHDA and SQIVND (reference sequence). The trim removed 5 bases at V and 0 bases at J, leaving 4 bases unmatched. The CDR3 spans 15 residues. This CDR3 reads CASSGDRGSNQPQHF. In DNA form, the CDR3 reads TGTGCCAGTAGTGGGGACAGAGGTAGCAATCAGCCCCAGCATTTT.

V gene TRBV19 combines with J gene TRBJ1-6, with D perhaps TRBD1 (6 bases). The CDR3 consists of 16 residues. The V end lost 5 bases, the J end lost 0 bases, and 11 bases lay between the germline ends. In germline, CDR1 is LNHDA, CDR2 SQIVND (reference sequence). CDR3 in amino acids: CASSVTGSSYNSPLHF. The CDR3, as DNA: TGTGCCAGTAGTGTCACAGGGAGCTCCTATAATTCACCCCTCCACTTT.

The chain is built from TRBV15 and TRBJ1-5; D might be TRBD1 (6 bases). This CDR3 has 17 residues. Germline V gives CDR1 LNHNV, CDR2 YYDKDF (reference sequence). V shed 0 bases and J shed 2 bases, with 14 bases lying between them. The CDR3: CATSRDQTGPGNQPQHF. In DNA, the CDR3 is TGTGCCACCAGCAGAGACCAGACAGGACCCGGCAATCAGCCCCAGCATTTT.

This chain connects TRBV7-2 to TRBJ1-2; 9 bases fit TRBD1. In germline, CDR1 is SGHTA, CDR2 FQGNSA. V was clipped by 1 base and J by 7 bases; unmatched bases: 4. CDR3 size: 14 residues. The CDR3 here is CASSLVGQGPGYTF. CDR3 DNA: TGTGCCAGCAGCTTAGTGGGACAGGGACCTGGCTACACCTTC.

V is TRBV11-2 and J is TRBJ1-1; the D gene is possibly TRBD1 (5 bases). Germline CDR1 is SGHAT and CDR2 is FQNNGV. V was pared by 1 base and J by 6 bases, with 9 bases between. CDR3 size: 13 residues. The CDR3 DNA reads TGTGCCAGCAGCTTAGGGAGGGACCCTGAAGCTTTCTTT. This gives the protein CASSLGRDPEAFF.

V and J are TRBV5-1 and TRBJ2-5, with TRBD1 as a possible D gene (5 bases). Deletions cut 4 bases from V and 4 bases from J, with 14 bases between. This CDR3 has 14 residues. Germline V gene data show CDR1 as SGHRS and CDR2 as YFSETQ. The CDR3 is CASSPGQGGETQYF. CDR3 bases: TGCGCCAGCAGCCCCGGTCAGGGCGGAGAGACCCAGTACTTC.

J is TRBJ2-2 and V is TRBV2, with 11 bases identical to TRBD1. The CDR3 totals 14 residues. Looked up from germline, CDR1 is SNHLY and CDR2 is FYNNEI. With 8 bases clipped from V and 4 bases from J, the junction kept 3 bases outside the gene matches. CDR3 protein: CASSGQGGTGELFF. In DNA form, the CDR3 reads TGTGCCAGCTCGGGACAGGGGGGCACCGGGGAGCTGTTTTTT.

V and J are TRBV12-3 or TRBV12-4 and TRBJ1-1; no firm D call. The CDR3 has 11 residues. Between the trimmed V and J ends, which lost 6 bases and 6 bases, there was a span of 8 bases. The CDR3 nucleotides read TGTGCCAGCAGGAGCTTCGCTGAAGCTTTCTTT. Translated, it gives CASRSFAEAFF.

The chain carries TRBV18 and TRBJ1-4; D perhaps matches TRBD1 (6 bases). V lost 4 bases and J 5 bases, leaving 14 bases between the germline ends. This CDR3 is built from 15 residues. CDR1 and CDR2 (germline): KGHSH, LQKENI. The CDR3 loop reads CASSRGGQTNEKLFF. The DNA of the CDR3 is TGTGCCAGCTCACGGGGGGGACAAACAAATGAAAAACTGTTTTTT.

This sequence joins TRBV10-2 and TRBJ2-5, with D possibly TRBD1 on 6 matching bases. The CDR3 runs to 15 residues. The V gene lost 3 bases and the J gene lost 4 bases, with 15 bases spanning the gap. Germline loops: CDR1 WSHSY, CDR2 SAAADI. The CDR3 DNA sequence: TGCGCCAGCAGTGATCCGGCGCAGGGGCCAGAGACCCAGTACTTC. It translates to CASSDPAQGPETQYF.

The CDR3 loop reads CASSSGQKNTEAFF. CDR3 coding DNA: TGCGCCAGCAGTTCGGGACAGAAAAACACTGAAGCTTTCTTT. The V gene is TRBV10-2, the J gene TRBJ1-1, with 7 bases aligning to TRBD1. The CDR3 length is 14 residues. V dropped 5 bases and J dropped 2; count of bases not matched to a gene: 5. CDR1 and CDR2 from the germline V gene are WSHSY and SAAADI.

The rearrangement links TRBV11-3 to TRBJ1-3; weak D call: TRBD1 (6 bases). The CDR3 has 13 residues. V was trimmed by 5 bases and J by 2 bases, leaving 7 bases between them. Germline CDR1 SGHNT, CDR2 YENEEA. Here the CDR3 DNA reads TGTGCCAGCAGCCAGGGGCCTGGAAACACCATATATTTT. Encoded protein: CASSQGPGNTIYF.

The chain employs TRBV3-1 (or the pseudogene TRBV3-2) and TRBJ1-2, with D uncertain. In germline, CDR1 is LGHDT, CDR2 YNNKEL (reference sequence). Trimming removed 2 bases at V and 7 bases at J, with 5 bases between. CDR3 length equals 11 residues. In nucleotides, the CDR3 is TGTGCCAGCAGCCAATCTTTTGGCTACACCTTC. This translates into CASSQSFGYTF.

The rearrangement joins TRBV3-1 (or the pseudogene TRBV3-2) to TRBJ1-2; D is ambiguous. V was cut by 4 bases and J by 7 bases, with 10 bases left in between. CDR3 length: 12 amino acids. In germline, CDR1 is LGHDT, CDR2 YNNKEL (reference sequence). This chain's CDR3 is CASSPGGSGYTF. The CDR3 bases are TGTGCCAGCAGCCCAGGAGGCTCTGGCTACACCTTC.

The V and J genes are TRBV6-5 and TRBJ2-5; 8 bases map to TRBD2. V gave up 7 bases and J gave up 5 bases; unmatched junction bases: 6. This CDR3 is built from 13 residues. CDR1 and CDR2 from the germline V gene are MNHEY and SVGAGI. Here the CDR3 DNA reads TGTGCCAGCAAGGAGCGGGAGAGGGAGACCCAGTACTTC. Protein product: CASKERERETQYF.

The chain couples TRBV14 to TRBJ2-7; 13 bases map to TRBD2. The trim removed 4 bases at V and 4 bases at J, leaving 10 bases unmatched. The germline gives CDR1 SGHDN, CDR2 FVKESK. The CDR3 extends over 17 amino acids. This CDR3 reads CASSRSTSGRQSYEQYF. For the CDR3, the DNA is TGTGCCAGCAGCCGGTCGACTAGCGGGAGGCAGAGTTACGAGCAGTACTTC.

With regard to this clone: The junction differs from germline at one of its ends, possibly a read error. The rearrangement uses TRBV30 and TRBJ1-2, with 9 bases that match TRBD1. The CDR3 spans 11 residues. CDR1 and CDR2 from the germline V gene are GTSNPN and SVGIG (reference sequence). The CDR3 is CAGDRDYGYTF. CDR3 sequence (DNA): TGCGCCGGGGACAGGGACTATGGCTACACCTTC. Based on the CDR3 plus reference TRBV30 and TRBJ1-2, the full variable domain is SQTIHQWPATLVQPVGSPLSLECTVEGTSNPNLYWYRQAAGRGLQLLFYSVGIGQISSEVPQNLSASRPQDRQFILSSKKLLLSDSGFYLCAGDRDYGYTFGSGTRLTVV.

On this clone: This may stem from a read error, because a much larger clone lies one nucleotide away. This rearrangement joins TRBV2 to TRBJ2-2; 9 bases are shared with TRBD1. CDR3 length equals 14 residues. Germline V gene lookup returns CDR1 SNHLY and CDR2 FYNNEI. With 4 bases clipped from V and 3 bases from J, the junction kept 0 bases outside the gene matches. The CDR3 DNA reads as TGTGCCAGCAGTGGACAGGGGGACACCGGGGAGCTGTTTTTT. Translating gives CASSGQGDTGELFF.

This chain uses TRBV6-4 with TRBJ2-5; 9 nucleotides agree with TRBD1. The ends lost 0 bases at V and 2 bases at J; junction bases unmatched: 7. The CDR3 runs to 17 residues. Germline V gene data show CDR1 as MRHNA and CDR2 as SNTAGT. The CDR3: CASSDSWDRDRQETQYF. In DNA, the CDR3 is TGTGCCAGCAGTGACTCGTGGGACAGGGATCGTCAAGAGACCCAGTACTTC.

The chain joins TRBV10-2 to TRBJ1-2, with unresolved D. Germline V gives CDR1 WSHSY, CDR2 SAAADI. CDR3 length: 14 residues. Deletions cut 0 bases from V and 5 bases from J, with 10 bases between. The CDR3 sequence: CASSESAGLYGYTF. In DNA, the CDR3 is TGCGCCAGCAGTGAGTCGGCAGGATTGTATGGCTACACCTTC.

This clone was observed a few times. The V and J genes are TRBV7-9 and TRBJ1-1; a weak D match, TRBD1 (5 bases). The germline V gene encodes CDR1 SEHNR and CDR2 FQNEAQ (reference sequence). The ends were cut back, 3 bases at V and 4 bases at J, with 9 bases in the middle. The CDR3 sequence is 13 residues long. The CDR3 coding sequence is TGTGCCAGCAGCTTCGGCGGGGGCACTGAAGCTTTCTTT. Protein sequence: CASSFGGGTEAFF.

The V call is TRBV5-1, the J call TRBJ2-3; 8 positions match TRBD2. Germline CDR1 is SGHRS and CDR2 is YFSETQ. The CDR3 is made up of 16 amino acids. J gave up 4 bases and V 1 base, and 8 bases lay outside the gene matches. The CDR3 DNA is TGCGCCAGCAGCTTGCTAAGCGGGAGTGGTGCAGATACGCAGTATTTT. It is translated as CASSLLSGSGADTQYF.

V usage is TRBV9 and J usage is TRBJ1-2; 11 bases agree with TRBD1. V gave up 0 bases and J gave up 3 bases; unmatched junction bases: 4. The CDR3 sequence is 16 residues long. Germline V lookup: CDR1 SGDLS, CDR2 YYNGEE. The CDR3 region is CASSVVRDRGDYGYTF. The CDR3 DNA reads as TGTGCCAGCAGCGTAGTGAGGGACAGGGGGGACTATGGCTACACCTTC.

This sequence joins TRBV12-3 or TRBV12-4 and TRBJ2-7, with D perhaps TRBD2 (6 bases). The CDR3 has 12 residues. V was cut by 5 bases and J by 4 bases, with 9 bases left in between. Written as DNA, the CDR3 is TGTGCCAGCAGTCGGGACTCTTACGAGCAGTACGTC. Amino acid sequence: CASSRDSYEQYV.

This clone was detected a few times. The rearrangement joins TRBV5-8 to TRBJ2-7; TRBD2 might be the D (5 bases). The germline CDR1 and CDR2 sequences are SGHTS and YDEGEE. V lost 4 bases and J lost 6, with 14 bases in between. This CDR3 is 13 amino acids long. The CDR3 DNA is TGTGCCAGCAGCCGAGGGTTTTTGGGCGAGCAGTACGTC. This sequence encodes CASSRGFLGEQYV.

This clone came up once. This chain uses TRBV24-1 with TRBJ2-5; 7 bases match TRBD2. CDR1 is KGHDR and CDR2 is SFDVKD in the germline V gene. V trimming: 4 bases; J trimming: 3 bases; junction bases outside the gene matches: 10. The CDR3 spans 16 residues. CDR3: CATSDRKDGGKETQYF. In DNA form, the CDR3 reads TGTGCCACCAGTGACAGAAAAGACGGGGGGAAAGAGACCCAGTACTTC.

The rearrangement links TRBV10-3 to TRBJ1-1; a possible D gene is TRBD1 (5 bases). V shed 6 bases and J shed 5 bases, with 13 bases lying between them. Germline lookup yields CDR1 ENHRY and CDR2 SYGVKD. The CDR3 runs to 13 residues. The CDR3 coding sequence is TGTGCCATCAGGGGACCGGAGGGTACTGAAGCTTTCTTT. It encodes CAIRGPEGTEAFF.